These 8 T cell receptor beta chains share one sample of origin, sequenced in a study of Graves' ophthalmopathy and Graves' hyperthyroidism. Transcripts of RNA were the source for amplifying TCR beta CDR3 regions. Second-round multiplex PCR followed a first-round RT-PCR using HTBI primers. MiXCR, run by TCRdb on the multiplex PCR reads, gives a single entry per CDR3 protein. The sample records about 390,000 distinct CDR3 sequences, roughly 15% being singletons. The sample consisted of peripheral blood. The receptor source for this set is a woman under 30 with stable Graves' hyperthyroidism.

This clonotype was counted at least ten times. The chain is built from TRBV6-2 or TRBV6-3 and TRBJ1-1; perhaps TRBD1 as D (6 bases). This CDR3 contains 13 residues. With 5 bases removed from V and 5 bases from J, the gap between germline ends came to 12 bases. CDR1 is MNHEY, CDR2 SVGEGT, per germline. The CDR3 sequence: CASSPQGRTEAFF. The CDR3 DNA follows: TGTGCCAGCAGTCCCCAGGGGAGGACTGAAGCTTTCTTT.

This clonotype occurred a few times. The genes are TRBV2 and TRBJ1-5, with 8 bases lining up with TRBD1. V trimming: 6 bases; J trimming: 3 bases; junction bases outside the gene matches: 7. This CDR3 contains 15 residues. The V gene's germline CDR1 is SNHLY and CDR2 FYNNEI. DNA for the CDR3: TGTGCCAGCAGGAGTCAGGGGGCCTACAATCAGCCCCAGCATTTT. Its protein product is CASRSQGAYNQPQHF.

This clonotype was observed a few times. The DNA for the CDR3 is TGCGCCAGCAGCCAAACATTTTTGGGCGAGCAGTACTTC. Translating it yields CASSQTFLGEQYF. V gene TRBV4-1 combines with J gene TRBJ2-7; no clear D gene. This CDR3 has 13 residues. V gave up 2 bases and J gave up 6 bases, with 11 bases separating them. The germline CDR1 and CDR2 sequences are MGHRA and YSYEKL.

This clonotype has ten or more counts. The chain carries TRBV6-4 and TRBJ1-2; the match to TRBD1 covers 7 bases. The V segment lost 6 bases and the J segment 3 bases; nucleotides outside the gene matches: 16. CDR1 is MRHNA and CDR2 is SNTAGT in the germline V gene. The CDR3 consists of 17 residues. CDR3 DNA: TGTGCCAGCAGCCGCCACCTTTTGACAGGGCTGGACTATGGCTACACCTTC. Translated, it gives CASSRHLLTGLDYGYTF.

This clonotype was recorded at least ten times. The genes are TRBV6-1 and TRBJ1-2; D is possibly TRBD1 (5 bases). In germline, CDR1 is MNHNS, CDR2 SASEGT. V lost 3 bases and J lost 3, with 14 bases in between. The CDR3 spans 15 residues. Here the CDR3 reads CASSETVQSYYGYTF. Here the CDR3 DNA reads TGTGCCAGCAGTGAGACAGTACAGTCTTACTATGGCTACACCTTC.

This clonotype was counted at least ten times. This chain connects TRBV7-2 to TRBJ1-1, with a possible D match to TRBD1 (5 bases). The V gene lost 5 bases and the J gene lost 5 bases, with 18 bases spanning the gap. The CDR3 length is 15 residues. From germline, CDR1 is SGHTA and CDR2 FQGNSA. CDR3 amino acids: CASSTLGRVGTEAFF. The CDR3 DNA reads as TGTGCCAGCAGCACCCTTGGCAGGGTTGGGACTGAAGCTTTCTTT.

This clonotype was recorded at least ten times. This chain connects TRBV13 to TRBJ1-6; unclear D gene. The V gene's germline CDR1 is PRHDT and CDR2 FYEKMQ (reference sequence). The CDR3 spans 14 residues. Trimming pared 2 bases from V and 5 bases from J, leaving 7 bases between. The CDR3, as DNA: TGTGCCAGCAGCTTATCTGGAAATAATTCACCCCTCCACTTT. Protein product: CASSLSGNNSPLHF. The full variable domain, its missing parts supplied by reference TRBV13 and TRBJ1-6, is AAGVIQSPRHLIKEKRETATLKCYPIPRHDTVYWYQQGPGQDPQFLISFYEKMQSDKGSIPDRFSAQQFSDYHSELNMSSLELGDSALYFCASSLSGNNSPLHFGNGTRLTVT.

The sample holds many counts of this clonotype. The CDR3 reads CSARPEETQYF. In DNA, the CDR3 is TGCAGTGCCAGACCAGAAGAGACCCAGTACTTC. The genes are TRBV20-1 and TRBJ2-5, with D unresolved. CDR1 and CDR2 (germline): DFQATT, SNEGSKA (reference sequence). This CDR3 region has 11 residues. The V and J ends lost 6 bases and 3 bases respectively, with 8 bases between them.